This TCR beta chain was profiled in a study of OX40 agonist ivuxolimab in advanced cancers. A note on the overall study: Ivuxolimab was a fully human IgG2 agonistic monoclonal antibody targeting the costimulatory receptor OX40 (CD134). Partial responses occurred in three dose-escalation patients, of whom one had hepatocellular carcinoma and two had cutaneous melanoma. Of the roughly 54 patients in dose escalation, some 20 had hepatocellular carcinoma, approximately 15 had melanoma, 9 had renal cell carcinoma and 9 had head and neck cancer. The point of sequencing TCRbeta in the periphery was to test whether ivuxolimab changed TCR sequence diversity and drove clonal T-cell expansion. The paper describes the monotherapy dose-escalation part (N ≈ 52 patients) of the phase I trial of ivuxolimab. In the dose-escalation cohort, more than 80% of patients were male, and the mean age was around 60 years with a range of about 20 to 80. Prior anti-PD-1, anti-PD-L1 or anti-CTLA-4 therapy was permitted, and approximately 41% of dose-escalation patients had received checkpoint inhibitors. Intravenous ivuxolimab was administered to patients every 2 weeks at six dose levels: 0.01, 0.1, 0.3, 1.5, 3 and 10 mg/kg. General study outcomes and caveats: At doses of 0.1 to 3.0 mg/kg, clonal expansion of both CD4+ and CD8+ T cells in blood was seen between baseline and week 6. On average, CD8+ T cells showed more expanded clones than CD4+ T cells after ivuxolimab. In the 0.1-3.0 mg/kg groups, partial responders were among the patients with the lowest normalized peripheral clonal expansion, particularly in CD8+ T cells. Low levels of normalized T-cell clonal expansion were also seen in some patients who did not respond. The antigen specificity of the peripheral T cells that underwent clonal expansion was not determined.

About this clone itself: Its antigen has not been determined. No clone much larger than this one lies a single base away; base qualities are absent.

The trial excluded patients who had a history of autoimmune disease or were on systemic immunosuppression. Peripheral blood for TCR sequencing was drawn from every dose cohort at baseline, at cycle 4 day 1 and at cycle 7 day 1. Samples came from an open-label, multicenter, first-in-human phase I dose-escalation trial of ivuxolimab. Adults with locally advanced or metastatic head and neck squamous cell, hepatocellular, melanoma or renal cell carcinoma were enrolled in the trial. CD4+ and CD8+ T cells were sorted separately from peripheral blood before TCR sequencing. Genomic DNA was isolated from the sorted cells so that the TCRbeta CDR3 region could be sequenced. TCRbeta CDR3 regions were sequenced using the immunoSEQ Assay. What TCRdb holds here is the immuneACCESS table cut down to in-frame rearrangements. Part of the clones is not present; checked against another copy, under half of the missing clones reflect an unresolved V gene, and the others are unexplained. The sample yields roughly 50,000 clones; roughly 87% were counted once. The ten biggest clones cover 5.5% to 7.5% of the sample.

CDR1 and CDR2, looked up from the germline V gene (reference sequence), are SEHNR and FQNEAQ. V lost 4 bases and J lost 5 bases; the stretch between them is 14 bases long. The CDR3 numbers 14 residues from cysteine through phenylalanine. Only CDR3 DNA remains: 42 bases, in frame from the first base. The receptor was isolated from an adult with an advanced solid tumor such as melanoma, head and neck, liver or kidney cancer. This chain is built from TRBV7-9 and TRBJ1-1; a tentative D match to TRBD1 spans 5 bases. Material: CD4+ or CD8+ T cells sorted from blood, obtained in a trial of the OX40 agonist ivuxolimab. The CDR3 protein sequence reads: CASSSPRGWTEAFF. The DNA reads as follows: TGTGCCAGCAGCTCCCCAAGGGGATGGACTGAAGCTTTCTTT. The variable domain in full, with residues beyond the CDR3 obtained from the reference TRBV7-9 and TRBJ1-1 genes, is DTGVSQNPRHKITKRGQNVTFRCDPISEHNRLYWYRQTLGQGPEFLTYFQNEAQLEKSRLLSDRFSAERPKGSFSTLEIQRTEQGDSAMYLCASSSPRGWTEAFFGQGTRLTVV.